Listed below are T cell receptor beta chains from one sample, sequenced in a study of regulatory T cells in long-lasting Graves disease. TCRdb used MiXCR to reprocess the multiplex PCR reads, holding one entry per CDR3 protein. Found here are 300,000 to 400,000 distinct CDR3 sequences, roughly 17% of them singletons; the top ten hold about 27%. The data were also submitted as part of a second study, on T cells in Graves' hyperthyroidism and ophthalmopathy.

Sample: peripheral blood mononuclear cells (PBMCs), taken at new diagnosis, from a patient treated with antithyroid drugs. The receptors come from a man aged 35-49 years with Graves disease. Each CDR3 is given with its conserved first and last residue. A D gene is named only where the DNA matches it firmly. Clone size is stated in some rows and not others, as once, few, many or a class when expanded.

>TRBD2|many|TRBJ2-7|TRBV20-1
TGCAGTGCTAGAGCGGGGGGGACCTACTCCTACGAGCAGTACTTC
CSARAGGTYSYEQYF
>TRBD1|many|TRBJ1-5|TRBV18
TGTGCCAGCTCACCAGGACAGGGGGCCGATCAGCCCCAGCATTTT
CASSPGQGADQPQHF
>-|-|TRBJ2-7|TRBV27
TGTGCCAGCAGTGACTCCGGGGGTTGGTACGAGCAGTACTTC
CASSDSGGWYEQYF
>TRBD2|-|TRBJ2-3|TRBV6-2/TRBV6-3
TGTGCCAGCAGTTACTCCTTTGCTAGCGGGGGGAAAGATACGCAGTATTTT
CASSYSFASGGKDTQYF
>-|many|TRBJ1-5|TRBV28
TGTGCCAGCACACCCCATCAGGCCGGAGGTCAGCCCCAGCATTTT
CASTPHQAGGQPQHF
>TRBD2|many|TRBJ2-5|TRBV2
TGTGCCAGCAGAACTAGCGGGGGGTGGACCCAAGAGACCCAGTACTTC
CASRTSGGWTQETQYF
>TRBD1|few|TRBJ2-1|TRBV5-4
TGTGCCAGCGGAGGGACAGGCGACAATGAGCAGTTCTTC
CASGGTGDNEQFF
>-|many|TRBJ1-6|TRBV27
TGTGCCAGCAGTTTGAACACTTATTCACCCCTCCACTTT
CASSLNTYSPLHF
>-|many|TRBJ1-2|TRBV5-1
TGCGCCAGCAGCCGGTGGGAGTTGGACTATGGCTACACCTTC
CASSRWELDYGYTF
>-|many|TRBJ1-1|TRBV12-3/TRBV12-4
TGTGCCAGCAGTTTAGGTTGGCCAGAGAACACTGAAGCTTTCTTT
CASSLGWPENTEAFF
>-|many|TRBJ1-2|TRBV28
TGTGCCAGCAGCCCCCTGGGCCCTCCCCTCGGGGGCTACACCTTC
CASSPLGPPLGGYTF
>-|many|TRBJ2-1|TRBV2
TGTGCCAGCAGGGTTAGTCTGAGCTCCTACAATGAGCAGTTCTTC
CASRVSLSSYNEQFF
>-|few|TRBJ2-2|TRBV6-5
TGTGCCAGCAGTTTAGTCAGTCCGAACACCGGGGAGCTGTTTTTT
CASSLVSPNTGELFF
>-|-|TRBJ2-5|TRBV7-9
TGTGCCAGCAGTTTTAATGTCGGCCAAGAGACCCAGTACTTC
CASSFNVGQETQYF
>TRBD1|-|TRBJ1-4|TRBV7-9
TGTGCCAGCAGCGACAGGGGGCTGGGTGAAAAACTGTTTTTT
CASSDRGLGEKLFF
>TRBD2|-|TRBJ2-1|TRBV20-1
TGCAGTGCCCCTCCGGGACTAGCGGGGGGGCTTTACAATGAGCAGTTCTTC
CSAPPGLAGGLYNEQFF
>-|many|TRBJ1-4|TRBV2
TGTGCCAGCAGTCGAAGGGGGAAGGGTGAAAAACTGTTTTTT
CASSRRGKGEKLFF
>-|many|TRBJ1-1|TRBV9
TGTGCCAGCAGCGTATCCTTCACCCGAAACACTGAAGCTTTCTTT
CASSVSFTRNTEAFF
>-|-|TRBJ2-5|TRBV30
TGTGCCTGGAGTGCCCAGGGCCTCAAGACCCAGTACTTC
CAWSAQGLKTQYF
>TRBD2|few|TRBJ2-5|TRBV20-1
TGCAGTGCTCGGGGACTAGCGGGGGACCACTTGACCCAGTACTTC
CSARGLAGDHLTQYF
>-|many|TRBJ2-1|TRBV6-5
TGTGCCAGCAGTTACTCTGTACAACCCTACAATGAGCAGTTCTTC
CASSYSVQPYNEQFF
>-|many|TRBJ2-7|TRBV10-3
TGTGCCATCCAAGGATGGGGTGGGACCCGCTCCTACGAGCAGTACTTC
CAIQGWGGTRSYEQYF
>-|many|TRBJ1-1|TRBV6-2/TRBV6-3
TGTGCCAGCAGTTACTCGAGTTTACAGGCTGAAGCTTTCTTT
CASSYSSLQAEAFF
>-|-|TRBJ2-3|TRBV20-1
TGCAGTTACGGAACTAGCACAGATACGCAGTATTTT
CSYGTSTDTQYF
>TRBD1|many|TRBJ2-2|TRBV11-3
TGTGCCAGCAGCCGGGACAGGGGATACGGGGAGCTGTTTTTT
CASSRDRGYGELFF
>-|many|TRBJ2-7|TRBV28
TGTGCCAGCAGTACCATCATAACCTACGAGCAGTACTTC
CASSTIITYEQYF
>-|-|TRBJ2-1|TRBV19
TGTGCCAGTAGTATCCTACCCTCTTTGATACTTTACAATGAGCAGTTCTTC
CASSILPSLILYNEQFF
>-|-|TRBJ1-2|TRBV6-1
TGTGCCGGACGGACAGACGATGGCTACACCTTC
CAGRTDDGYTF
>-|many|TRBJ1-5|TRBV6-1
TGTGCCACGACTTCGAGACGGGGATATAGCAATCAGCCCCAGCATTTT
CATTSRRGYSNQPQHF
>-|many|TRBJ2-7|TRBV20-1
TGCAGTGCCCCTGGCAAGGGGAGCTCCTACGAGCAGTACTTC
CSAPGKGSSYEQYF
>-|many|TRBJ1-6|TRBV5-1
TGCGCCAGCAGCTTGGACTCGGAATCACCCCTCCACTTT
CASSLDSESPLHF
>-|few|TRBJ2-1|TRBV11-3
TGTGCCAGCAGCTCGGGGGGCGGGGGCAATGAGCAGTTCTTC
CASSSGGGGNEQFF
>-|many|TRBJ1-4|TRBV27
TGTGCCAGCAGTCCCAGGCTAGCCGAAGAAAAACTGTTTTTT
CASSPRLAEEKLFF
>TRBD2|many|TRBJ2-7|TRBV2
TGTGCCAGCAGGGGGGGGTCCTACGAGCAGTACTTC
CASRGGSYEQYF
>-|many|TRBJ2-7|TRBV4-1
TGCGCCAGCATAGCAGGGAGCTTGGCCTACGAGCAGTACTTC
CASIAGSLAYEQYF
>-|-|TRBJ2-2|TRBV5-1
TGTGCCAGCAGCTTATTCGGGCTGAACACCGGGGAGCTGTTTTTT
CASSLFGLNTGELFF
>TRBD1|many|TRBJ1-1|TRBV5-1
TGCGCCAGCAGCACTCGAGCCGGGACAGAGGGGACTGAAGCTTTCTTT
CASSTRAGTEGTEAFF
>TRBD1|many|TRBJ2-4|TRBV7-9
TGTGCCAGCAGCTCCGTCGAGGGGGCAGCCAAAAACATTCAGTACTTC
CASSSVEGAAKNIQYF
>-|-|TRBJ2-6|TRBV28
TGTGCCAGCAGTCTTACTATCGGGACTGGGGCCAACGTCCTGACTTTC
CASSLTIGTGANVLTF
>-|many|TRBJ2-3|TRBV5-1
TGCGCCAGCAGCTTGGTCCGGCTTAGCACAGATACGCAGTATTTT
CASSLVRLSTDTQYF
>-|few|TRBJ1-2|TRBV20-1
TGCAGTGCTAGCTCCCCGACAAAGGGCTATGGCTACACCTTC
CSASSPTKGYGYTF
>TRBD1|few|TRBJ1-2|TRBV28
TGTGCCAGCAGTTCGCCCGGACAGGGTCATGGCTACACCTTC
CASSSPGQGHGYTF
>-|-|TRBJ2-3|TRBV20-1
TGCAGTGCTAGGGTCCCCACAGATACGCAGTGTTTT
CSARVPTDTQCF
>TRBD2|many|TRBJ2-1|TRBV28
TGTGCCAGCAGAAAAAGCGGGGGGGCATATGAGCAGTTCTTC
CASRKSGGAYEQFF
>-|few|TRBJ1-4|TRBV5-1
TGCGCCAGCAGCGCCGATGATTATGAAAAACTGTTTTTT
CASSADDYEKLFF
>-|few|TRBJ1-5|TRBV2
TGTGCCAGCAGTTACGAATGGAGGGGACAGCCCCAGCATTTT
CASSYEWRGQPQHF
>-|-|TRBJ1-4|TRBV11-2
TGTGCCAGCAGCTTGTATGGCAGGGATACTGAAAAACTGTTTTTT
CASSLYGRDTEKLFF
>-|-|TRBJ1-6|TRBV6-2/TRBV6-3
TGTGCCAGCAGCTATACAGGTTTACATTCACCCCTCCACTTT
CASSYTGLHSPLHF
>TRBD1|-|TRBJ1-4|TRBV7-9
TGTGCCAGCAGCTTAGTGAGGACAGGGGAAAAACTGTTTTTT
CASSLVRTGEKLFF
>-|many|TRBJ1-4|TRBV18
TGTGCCAGCTCACCCGGCGGGAATGAAAAACTGTTTTTT
CASSPGGNEKLFF
>-|many|TRBJ1-1|TRBV2
TGTGCCAGCGGGCGGGGGGCCCTGAACACTGAAGCTTTCTTT
CASGRGALNTEAFF
>-|many|TRBJ1-1|TRBV27
TGTGCCAGCAGGGGACGGTACCATGAAGCTTTCTTT
CASRGRYHEAFF
>-|few|TRBJ2-7|TRBV19
TGTGCCAGTAGTATAAGGGATCCCCTCGAGCAGTACTTC
CASSIRDPLEQYF